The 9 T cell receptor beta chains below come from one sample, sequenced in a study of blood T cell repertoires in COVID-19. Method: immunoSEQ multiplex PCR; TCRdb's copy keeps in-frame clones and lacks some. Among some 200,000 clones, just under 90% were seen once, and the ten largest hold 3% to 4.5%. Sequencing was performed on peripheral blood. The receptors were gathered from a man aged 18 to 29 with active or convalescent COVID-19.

The CDR3, as DNA: TGTGCCAGCAGTGGAGAGACAGGGGAAAAGACCCAGTACTTC. Residues: CASSGETGEKTQYF. The J gene is TRBJ2-5, the V gene TRBV25-1; 8 bases fit TRBD1. This CDR3 is built from 14 residues. The germline gives CDR1 MGHDK, CDR2 SYGVNS. V lost 4 bases, J lost 6 bases, and 7 bases stayed unmatched.

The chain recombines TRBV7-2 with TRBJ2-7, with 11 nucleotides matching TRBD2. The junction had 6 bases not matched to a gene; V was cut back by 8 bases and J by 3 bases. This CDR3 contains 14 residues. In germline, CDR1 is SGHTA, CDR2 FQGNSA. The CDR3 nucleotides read TGTGCCAGCGCCCCGACTAGCGGGATCTACGAGCAGTACTTC. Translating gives CASAPTSGIYEQYF.

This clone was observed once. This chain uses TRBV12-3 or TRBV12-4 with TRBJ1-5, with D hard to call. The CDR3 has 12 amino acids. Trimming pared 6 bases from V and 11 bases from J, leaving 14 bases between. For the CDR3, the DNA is TGTGCCAGCAGCCCACTATCAGAGACCCAGCATTTT. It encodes CASSPLSETQHF.

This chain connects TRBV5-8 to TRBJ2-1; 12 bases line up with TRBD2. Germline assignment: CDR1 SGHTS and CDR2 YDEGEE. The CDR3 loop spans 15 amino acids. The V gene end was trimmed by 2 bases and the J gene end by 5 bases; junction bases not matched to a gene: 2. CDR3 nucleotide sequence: TGTGCCAGCAGCTTAGGACTAGCGGGAAACAATGAGCAGTTCTTC. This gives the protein CASSLGLAGNNEQFF.

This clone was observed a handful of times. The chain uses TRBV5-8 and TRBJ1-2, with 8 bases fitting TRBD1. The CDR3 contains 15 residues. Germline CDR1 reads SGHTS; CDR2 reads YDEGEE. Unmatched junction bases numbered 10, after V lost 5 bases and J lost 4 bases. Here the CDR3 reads CASSSPDRVIYGYTF. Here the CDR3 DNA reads TGTGCCAGCAGTTCCCCGGACAGGGTGATCTATGGCTACACCTTC.

DNA of the CDR3: TGTGCCAGCAGTTTGCGTTCCCGGACAATTCTCAACTATGGCTACACCTTC. This gives the protein CASSLRSRTILNYGYTF. The gene calls are TRBV27 and TRBJ1-2; TRBD1 is a possible D gene (5 bases). The CDR3 runs to 17 residues. V dropped 3 bases and J dropped 2 bases, with 19 bases sitting between them. Germline-derived CDR1 and CDR2 are MNHEY and SMNVEV (reference sequence).

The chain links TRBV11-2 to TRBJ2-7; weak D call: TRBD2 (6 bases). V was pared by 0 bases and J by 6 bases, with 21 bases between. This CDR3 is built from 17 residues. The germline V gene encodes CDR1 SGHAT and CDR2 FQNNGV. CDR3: CASSLDPLASPTSEQYF. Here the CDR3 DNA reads TGTGCCAGCAGCTTAGACCCACTAGCTTCTCCTACGAGCGAGCAGTACTTC.

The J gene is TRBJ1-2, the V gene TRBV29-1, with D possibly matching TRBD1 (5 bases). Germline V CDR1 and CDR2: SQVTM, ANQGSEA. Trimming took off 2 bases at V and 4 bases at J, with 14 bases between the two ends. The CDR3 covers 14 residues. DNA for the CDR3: TGCAGCGTTGAAACCTCTGGGGGAGGCTATGGCTACACCTTC. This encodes CSVETSGGGYGYTF.

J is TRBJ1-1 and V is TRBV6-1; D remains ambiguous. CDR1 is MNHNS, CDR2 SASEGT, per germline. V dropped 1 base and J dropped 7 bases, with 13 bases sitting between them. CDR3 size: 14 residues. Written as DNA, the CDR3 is TGTGCCAGCAGTGAAGGTGAGAGCAGCGGTGAAGCTTTCTTT. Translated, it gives CASSEGESSGEAFF.